The next 5 T cell receptor beta chains were all read from a single sample in a study of cytomegalovirus exposure and HLA in healthy donors. Primers: 60 Vbeta forward and 13 Jbeta reverse. Repertoires were generated with immunoSEQ multiplex PCR, while TCRdb's copy carries only in-frame clones and drops some. The repertoire holds 70,000 to 95,000 clones, with 70% to 80% as singletons. The sequencing sample was made of PBMCs. All receptors derive from a man aged 50-59 years in good health and CMV-seronegative.

The rearrangement joins TRBV10-3 to TRBJ1-6, with 11 nucleotides matching TRBD1. CDR1 and CDR2 (germline): ENHRY, SYGVKD. Trimming cost V 5 bases and J 1 base; bases outside gene matches: 13. The CDR3 length is 20 residues. CDR3 loop: CAISKLPGQGEVSYNSPLHF. DNA for the CDR3: TGTGCCATCAGTAAACTGCCGGGACAGGGGGAAGTATCCTATAATTCACCCCTCCACTTT.

This chain uses TRBV4-2 with TRBJ1-3; 8 bases match TRBD1. The CDR3 covers 17 residues. The V gene's germline CDR1 is LGHNA and CDR2 YNFKEQ. V lost 1 base to trimming and J lost 1 base; unmatched junction nucleotides: 6. The CDR3 DNA is TGTGCCAGCAGCCAAGGTCAGGGGGCGAATTCTGGAAACACCATATATTTT. It is translated as CASSQGQGANSGNTIYF.

This clone was detected only once. This chain joins TRBV30 and TRBJ1-1; 7 positions agree with TRBD1. From germline, CDR1 is GTSNPN and CDR2 SVGIG (reference sequence). The CDR3 runs to 14 residues. After removal of 3 bases from V and 11 bases from J, the junction contained 15 bases not matched to a gene. CDR3 loop: CAWSGPRQGSGAFF. CDR3 bases: TGTGCCTGGAGCGGCCCGAGACAGGGAAGTGGGGCTTTCTTT.

The V gene is TRBV9, the J gene TRBJ2-3, with a weak D call TRBD1 (6 bases). The germline CDR1 and CDR2 sequences are SGDLS and YYNGEE. CDR3 size: 16 residues. Trimming removed 3 bases at V and 0 bases at J, with 14 bases between. CDR3 residues: CASSDREWDSTDTQYF. The CDR3 bases are TGTGCCAGCAGCGACAGGGAATGGGATAGCACAGATACGCAGTATTTT.

This clone occurred a few times. The rearrangement links TRBV5-5 to TRBJ2-7, with D unresolved. The CDR3 contains 12 residues. With 0 bases removed from V and 6 bases from J, the gap between germline ends came to 7 bases. Per the germline V gene, CDR1 is SGHKS and CDR2 is YYEKEE (reference sequence). CDR3: CASSLDNGEQYF. The DNA of the CDR3 is TGTGCCAGCAGCTTGGACAATGGCGAGCAGTACTTC.